This TCR beta chain was captured in a study of blood T cell repertoires in COVID-19. The CDR3 is made up of 14 amino acids. Germline CDR1 is SGHDT and CDR2 is YYEEEE. Losses at the gene ends were 3 bases for V and 5 bases for J; bases not matched to a gene: 2. Profiling relied on immunoSEQ multiplex PCR, and the TCRdb table lists in-frame clones only, not all of them. The top ten hold around 40% of the sample, which has about 75,000 clones, 88% seen once. The sequence was obtained from a human donor in a cohort sampled during active COVID-19. Sequencing was carried out using peripheral blood. This sequence joins TRBV5-6 and TRBJ2-1; 10 positions agree with TRBD1. CDR3 sequence: CASSSGQGNNEQFF. In DNA, the CDR3 is TGTGCCAGCAGCTCGGGACAGGGGAACAATGAGCAGTTCTTC.